The 14 T cell receptor beta chains below all came from one sample that was sequenced in a study of blood T cells in healthy people across ages (dated by TCRdb to between 2014 and 2017). The library was obtained by 5' RACE. TCRdb records Illumina HiSeq 2500 as the sequencer. A second PCR of roughly 7 to 12 cycles was performed with a sample-barcoded 5' primer and a J-beta primer mix. TCRdb applied fastp at Q25 and MiXCR to the public reads, then kept only in-frame beta chains. Rows are combined by CDR3 protein, so each entry shows the most common genes and DNA. The sample profile shows 1,500,000 or so distinct CDR3 sequences; roughly 64% of them were found once. The top ten clonotypes cover about 6.7% of the sample. The specimen was blood. The source of these receptors is a man between 18 and 35 years old in good health.

Here the CDR3 DNA reads TGCGGCGGTGGACAGGGCTACGAGCAGTACTTC. Protein sequence: CGGGQGYEQYF. The rearrangement joins TRBV29-1 to TRBJ2-7; 8 bases line up with TRBD1. The CDR3 contains 11 residues. The germline V gene encodes CDR1 SQVTM and CDR2 ANQGSEA.

The chain uses TRBV28 and TRBJ2-3, with 9 nucleotides matching TRBD1. This CDR3 contains 20 residues. Germline trimming cut 4 bases from V and 4 bases from J; bases unmatched to any gene: 21. Looked up from germline, CDR1 is MDHEN and CDR2 is SYDVKM. This CDR3 is CASSSTSGTGYEHIPDTQYF. The DNA of the CDR3 is TGTGCCAGCAGTTCCACCTCCGGGACAGGGTACGAGCATATCCCAGATACGCAGTATTTT.

DNA of the CDR3: TGTGCCAGCAGCCATAGGCTTTCTGGGGCCAACGTCCTGACTTTC. Residues: CASSHRLSGANVLTF. This rearrangement joins TRBV14 to TRBJ2-6; D is ambiguous. V was pared by 3 bases and J by 1 base, with 7 bases between. Germline lookup yields CDR1 SGHDN and CDR2 FVKESK. The CDR3 loop spans 15 amino acids.

A few counts support this clonotype. The V and J genes are TRBV4-2 and TRBJ2-1; 8 bases are a match to TRBD2. Trimming took 3 bases from V and 1 from J; bases not matched to a gene: 5. The CDR3 is 16 amino acids. Germline CDR1 reads LGHNA; CDR2 reads YNFKEQ. CDR3 nucleotides: TGTGCCAGCAGCCATCTTAGCGGGGCGTCCTACAATGAGCAGTTCTTC. It yields the protein CASSHLSGASYNEQFF.

The V gene is TRBV7-2, the J gene TRBJ2-1; 10 nucleotides line up with TRBD2. The CDR3 length is 17 residues. V lost 5 bases to trimming and J lost 7 bases; unmatched junction nucleotides: 14. Germline V CDR1 and CDR2: SGHTA, FQGNSA. This chain's CDR3 is CASSLTAGGVIWNEQFF. CDR3 sequence (DNA): TGTGCCAGCAGCCTTACAGCGGGGGGGGTTATTTGGAATGAGCAGTTCTTC.

The CDR3 DNA reads as TGTGCCAGCATTGGCGGACTAGCGACAGATACGCAGTATTTT. Protein: CASIGGLATDTQYF. The chain joins TRBV12-3 or TRBV12-4 to TRBJ2-3; 9 bases align to TRBD2. V trimming: 7 bases; J trimming: 3 bases; junction bases outside the gene matches: 5. The CDR3 has 14 amino acids.

This clonotype was recorded a few times. The J gene is TRBJ1-2, the V gene TRBV2; D might be TRBD1 (5 bases). The V gene lost 7 bases and the J gene lost 0 bases, with 21 bases spanning the gap. CDR3 length: 17 amino acids. Germline V lookup: CDR1 SNHLY, CDR2 FYNNEI. Here the CDR3 reads CASKGPESPLANYGYTF. Here the CDR3 DNA reads TGTGCCAGCAAGGGGCCAGAATCCCCCTTAGCTAACTATGGCTACACCTTC.

This sequence joins TRBV29-1 and TRBJ2-3; TRBD2 is a possible D gene (5 bases). Trimming removed 6 bases at V and 4 bases at J, with 11 bases between. The germline CDR1 and CDR2 sequences are SQVTM and ANQGSEA. This CDR3 comprises 12 residues. The DNA of the CDR3 is TGCAGCGTCATCGTCGGGGCAGATACGCAGTATTTT. As protein: CSVIVGADTQYF.

This clonotype was found once. The chain has TRBV5-1 and TRBJ2-1, with 12 bases matching TRBD2. CDR3 size: 16 residues. The ends lost 0 bases at V and 5 bases at J; junction bases unmatched: 3. Looked up from germline, CDR1 is SGHRS and CDR2 is YFSETQ. The CDR3 spells CASSLGTSGDNNEQFF. The CDR3 DNA reads as TGCGCCAGCAGCTTGGGGACTAGCGGGGATAACAATGAGCAGTTCTTC. Using reference TRBV5-1 and TRBJ2-1 for the parts outside the CDR3, the full variable domain is KAGVTQTPRYLIKTRGQQVTLSCSPISGHRSVSWYQQTPGQGLQFLFEYFSETQRNKGNFPGRFSGRQFSNSRSEMNVSTLELGDSALYLCASSLGTSGDNNEQFFGPGTRLTVL.

The table lists this clonotype with a few counts. The rearrangement links TRBV27 to TRBJ2-7; 7 nucleotides agree with TRBD2. V was clipped by 6 bases and J by 0 bases; unmatched bases: 2. CDR3 length: 13 residues. Germline CDR1 MNHEY, CDR2 SMNVEV (reference sequence). CDR3 region: CASRSGISYEQYF. CDR3 coding DNA: TGTGCCAGCAGAAGCGGGATCTCCTACGAGCAGTACTTC.

The genes are TRBV5-1 and TRBJ2-1; 7 bases are shared with TRBD2. The CDR3 consists of 14 residues. The V segment lost 3 bases and the J segment 4 bases; nucleotides outside the gene matches: 4. Germline V lookup: CDR1 SGHRS, CDR2 YFSETQ. The CDR3 loop reads CASSSRDYYNEQFF. CDR3 coding DNA: TGCGCCAGCAGCTCCCGGGACTATTACAATGAGCAGTTCTTC.

The J gene is TRBJ1-2, the V gene TRBV19; D might be TRBD1 (6 bases). Trimming removed 5 bases at V and 2 bases at J, with 12 bases between. CDR1 and CDR2 (germline): LNHDA, SQIVND (reference sequence). CDR3 size: 14 residues. CDR3 in amino acids: CASSHRVGNYGYTF. The DNA for the CDR3 is TGTGCCAGTAGTCACAGGGTCGGGAACTATGGCTACACCTTC.

This clonotype was observed a handful of times. The rearrangement joins TRBV25-1 to TRBJ2-3; TRBD2 agrees at 7 bases. The junction had 13 bases not matched to a gene; V was cut back by 6 bases and J by 7 bases. Germline CDR1 is MGHDK and CDR2 is SYGVNS. CDR3 length: 15 amino acids. CDR3 region: CASRGGAGEGNTQYF. CDR3 nucleotides: TGTGCCAGCAGGGGTGGTGCGGGAGAGGGGAATACGCAGTATTTT.

The V and J genes are TRBV3-1 and TRBJ2-2, with 11 bases aligning to TRBD2. The CDR3 has 16 residues. The J segment lost 4 bases and the V segment lost 4 bases, leaving 5 bases of the junction unmatched. Germline loops: CDR1 LGHDT, CDR2 YNNKEL (reference sequence). CDR3 sequence (DNA): TGTGCCAGCAGCCCATATAGCGGGAGGGCCACCGGGGAGCTGTTTTTT. Amino acids: CASSPYSGRATGELFF.